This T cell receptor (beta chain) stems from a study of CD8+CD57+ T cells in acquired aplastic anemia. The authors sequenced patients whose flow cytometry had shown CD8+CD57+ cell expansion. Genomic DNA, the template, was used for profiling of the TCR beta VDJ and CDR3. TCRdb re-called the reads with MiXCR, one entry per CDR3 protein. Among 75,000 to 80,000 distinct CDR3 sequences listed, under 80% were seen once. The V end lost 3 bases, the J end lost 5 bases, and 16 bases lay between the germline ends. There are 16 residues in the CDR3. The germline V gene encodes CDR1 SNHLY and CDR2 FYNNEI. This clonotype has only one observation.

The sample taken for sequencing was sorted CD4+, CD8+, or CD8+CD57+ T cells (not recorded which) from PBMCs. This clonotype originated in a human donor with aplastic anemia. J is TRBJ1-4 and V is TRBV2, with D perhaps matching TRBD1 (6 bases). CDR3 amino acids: CASSENSRGLNEKLFF. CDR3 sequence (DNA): TGTGCCAGCAGTGAGAACAGCCGGGGGCTCAATGAAAAACTGTTTTTT.